These 17 T cell receptor beta chains were all obtained from the same sample, sequenced in a study of T cells in localized non-small cell lung cancer (dated by TCRdb to the early 2020s). Libraries were constructed by the immunoSEQ multiplex PCR assay. TCRdb stores this immuneACCESS table with in-frame sequences only. Part of the clones is absent; in the studies checked, under half of the shortfall reflects unresolved V genes, and no reason is known for the rest. This sample has tens of thousands of clones in its table, and about 81% of those were observed once. The top ten hold 1% to 1.5% of the sample. The material was peripheral blood, obtained before any cancer treatment. The receptors stem from an older female donor with stage I lung adenocarcinoma.

The chain recombines TRBV19 with TRBJ2-2, with D perhaps being TRBD1 or TRBD2 (5 bases each). Between the trimmed V and J ends, which lost 3 bases and 6 bases, there was a span of 11 bases. CDR1 is LNHDA, CDR2 SQIVND, per germline (reference sequence). The CDR3 spans 14 residues. CDR3 sequence: CASSISQGPGELFF. The CDR3 bases are TGTGCCAGTAGTATTTCCCAGGGACCCGGGGAGCTGTTTTTT.

The J gene is TRBJ1-3, the V gene TRBV4-1, with D hard to call. The germline gives CDR1 MGHRA, CDR2 YSYEKL. This CDR3 is built from 17 residues. V lost 0 bases and J lost 0, with 12 bases in between. CDR3 DNA sequence: TGCGCCAGCAGCCAAGATAGTCCCCGCAGCTCTGGAAACACCATATATTTT. Protein product: CASSQDSPRSSGNTIYF.

This clone was observed a single time. V and J are TRBV29-1 and TRBJ1-5; possibly TRBD1 for D (5 bases). V shed 5 bases and J shed 1 base, with 9 bases lying between them. In germline, CDR1 is SQVTM, CDR2 ANQGSEA. The CDR3 extends over 13 amino acids. The CDR3 sequence is CSVKTDSNQPQHF. The CDR3 DNA reads TGCAGCGTTAAGACAGACAGCAATCAGCCCCAGCATTTT.

The rearrangement links TRBV28 to TRBJ1-2, with D possibly matching TRBD1 (5 bases). The V gene's germline CDR1 is MDHEN and CDR2 SYDVKM. The ends were cut back, 7 bases at V and 2 bases at J, with 17 bases in the middle. The CDR3 loop spans 15 amino acids. CDR3: CASKRQGSLNYGYTF. CDR3 in DNA: TGTGCCAGCAAGCGGCAGGGTAGTTTGAACTATGGCTACACCTTC.

V and J are TRBV7-8 and TRBJ1-2, with D uncertain. CDR3 size: 17 residues. Germline CDR1 and CDR2: SGHVS and FQNEAQ. Trimming pared 1 base from V and 7 bases from J, leaving 22 bases between. The CDR3 DNA reads TGTGCCAGCAGCTTAGTGATACGCACCGTGGAGAAACTTGGCTACACCTTC. This translates into CASSLVIRTVEKLGYTF.

This clone has more than one count but fewer than ten. This rearrangement joins TRBV5-6 to TRBJ2-1, with D tentatively TRBD1 (6 bases). The CDR3 is 16 amino acids. The germline V gene encodes CDR1 SGHDT and CDR2 YYEEEE. The V gene lost 2 bases and the J gene lost 3 bases, with 15 bases spanning the gap. This CDR3 is CASSFLAGADYNEQFF. CDR3 nucleotides: TGTGCCAGCAGCTTCCTGGCAGGGGCGGACTACAATGAGCAGTTCTTC.

The V gene is TRBV10-3, the J gene TRBJ1-2; 7 nucleotides align to TRBD1. Germline CDR1 ENHRY, CDR2 SYGVKD. The CDR3 extends over 14 amino acids. V lost 6 bases and J lost 6; bases outside the gene matches: 10. The CDR3 reads CAIREAGGEDGYTF. The CDR3 bases are TGTGCCATCAGGGAAGCAGGGGGAGAGGATGGCTACACCTTC.

J is TRBJ2-7 and V is TRBV5-6, with D hard to call. The CDR3 runs to 14 residues. V gave up 7 bases and J gave up 0 bases, with 14 bases separating them. Germline V lookup: CDR1 SGHDT, CDR2 YYEEEE. CDR3 sequence: CASSRGGSSYEQYF. As DNA, the CDR3 is TGTGCCAGCTCCCGAGGCGGCAGCTCCTACGAGCAGTACTTC.

The chain employs TRBV13 and TRBJ2-1; 12 nucleotides match TRBD2. The CDR3 length is 16 residues. Trimming took 5 bases from V and 8 from J; bases not matched to a gene: 10. The germline V gene has CDR1 PRHDT and CDR2 FYEKMQ (reference sequence). CDR3 nucleotide sequence: TGTGCCAGCAGCGAAGTTAGACTAGCGGGAGTATATGAGCAGTTCTTC. It encodes CASSEVRLAGVYEQFF. The whole variable domain, filled in from reference TRBV13 and TRBJ2-1, reads AAGVIQSPRHLIKEKRETATLKCYPIPRHDTVYWYQQGPGQDPQFLISFYEKMQSDKGSIPDRFSAQQFSDYHSELNMSSLELGDSALYFCASSEVRLAGVYEQFFGPGTRLTVL.

The chain has TRBV11-2 and TRBJ1-2; 8 positions agree with TRBD1. This CDR3 has 16 amino acids. Germline V CDR1 and CDR2: SGHAT, FQNNGV. V lost 0 bases, J lost 4 bases, and 7 bases stayed unmatched. The CDR3 DNA reads as TGTGCCAGCAGCTTAGACGGGGGGACAGGTCCCTATGGCTACACCTTC. Translating gives CASSLDGGTGPYGYTF.

V gene TRBV5-4 combines with J gene TRBJ2-1; 9 bases agree with TRBD2. The CDR3 spans 16 residues. The junction had 11 bases not matched to a gene; V was cut back by 1 base and J by 9 bases. The germline CDR1 and CDR2 sequences are SGHNT and YYREEE (reference sequence). The chain's CDR3 is CASSLPAGGGAVEQFF. CDR3 DNA sequence: TGTGCCAGCAGCTTGCCCGCTGGCGGGGGGGCGGTTGAGCAGTTCTTC.

The CDR3 nucleotides read TGTGCCAGCAGCCAATCTAAGTCTCAGGACATTCAGTACTTC. The encoded protein is CASSQSKSQDIQYF. This sequence joins TRBV4-2 and TRBJ2-4; D gene unclear. The germline CDR1 and CDR2 sequences are LGHNA and YNFKEQ. The CDR3 spans 14 residues. Trimming took 2 bases from V and 8 from J, leaving 13 bases between them.

V usage is TRBV2 and J usage is TRBJ1-2, with D hard to call. The CDR3 sequence is 13 residues long. V gave up 4 bases and J gave up 10 bases, with 16 bases separating them. Per the germline V gene, CDR1 is SNHLY and CDR2 is FYNNEI. CDR3 sequence: CASSGMGETYYTF. The CDR3 bases are TGTGCCAGCAGTGGTATGGGAGAGACGTACTACACCTTC.

The rearrangement joins TRBV10-1 to TRBJ2-3, with D unclear. Germline V gene sequence: CDR1 WNHNN, CDR2 SYGVQD (reference sequence). The CDR3 has 14 amino acids. V was clipped by 0 bases and J by 2 bases, with 6 bases between them. The CDR3 loop reads CASSESYDTDTQYF. The CDR3 DNA reads as TGCGCCAGCAGTGAGTCTTACGACACAGATACGCAGTATTTT.

The rearrangement uses TRBV10-3 and TRBJ2-3; 9 nucleotides align to TRBD2. The germline gives CDR1 ENHRY, CDR2 SYGVKD. This CDR3 region has 16 residues. The junction had 5 bases not matched to a gene; V was cut back by 2 bases and J by 2 bases. The CDR3 DNA follows: TGTGCCATCAGTGAGGTAGCGGGGGCCTACACAGATACGCAGTATTTT. It is translated as CAISEVAGAYTDTQYF.

The chain uses TRBV7-2 and TRBJ1-5; D not certain. Deletions cut 4 bases from V and 4 bases from J, with 11 bases between. Germline V gene data show CDR1 as SGHTA and CDR2 as FQGNSA. CDR3 size: 14 residues. The CDR3 DNA reads TGTGCCAGCAGCTCGGCAGGAACAAATCAGCCCCAGCATTTT. Protein product: CASSSAGTNQPQHF.

V usage is TRBV9 and J usage is TRBJ2-3; tentative D call: TRBD2 (6 bases). The CDR3 consists of 16 residues. Per the germline V gene, CDR1 is SGDLS and CDR2 is YYNGEE. Trimming took 0 bases from V and 5 from J, leaving 16 bases between them. CDR3 bases: TGTGCCAGCAGCGTAGGGGTCCGGGACTCGGGAGATACGCAGTATTTT. As protein: CASSVGVRDSGDTQYF.